These T cell receptor beta chains were read from a single sample in a study of blood T cell repertoires in COVID-19. TCRdb's table, derived via immunoSEQ multiplex PCR, lists solely in-frame clones and lacks some. This sample yields under 250,000 clones, of which about four fifths are seen a single time; roughly 1.4% belongs to the top ten. Material: peripheral blood. These TCRs come from a woman in her 40s who had recovered from COVID-19. The CDR3 runs from the conserved cysteine through the conserved F or W. A D gene is named only where the DNA matches it firmly. Size is stated for part of the rows, as once, few or many counts, or as a class when the clone is expanded.

j_call d_call v_call clone_size cdr3_length cdr3_aa cdr3_nt
TRBJ1-5 . TRBV24-1 few 13 CATSSRLSQPQHF TGTGCCACCAGTTCGAGGCTTTCTCAGCCCCAGCATTTT
TRBJ2-4 . TRBV14 . 15 CASSHDSGTYSIQYF TGTGCCAGCAGCCATGACTCCGGCACGTACTCTATTCAGTACTTC
TRBJ1-6 . TRBV5-1 many 15 CASSLGGVPNSPLHF TGCGCCAGCAGCTTGGGGGGGGTACCAAATTCACCCCTCCACTTT
TRBJ1-2 TRBD1 TRBV2 . 15 CASSAEGLTGRGYTF TGTGCCAGCAGTGCCGAAGGCTTGACAGGGAGGGGCTACACCTTC
TRBJ2-2 . TRBV7-9 . 16 CASSPRRGPGTGELFF TGTGCCAGCAGCCCCCGGCGGGGGCCCGGCACCGGGGAGCTGTTTTTT
TRBJ1-6 TRBD1 TRBV10-3 . 13 CAISAGTASPLHF TGTGCCATCAGTGCCGGGACAGCCTCACCCCTCCACTTT
TRBJ1-1 . TRBV18 . 15 CASSTGIGVDTEAFF TGTGCCAGCTCAACAGGGATTGGGGTGGACACTGAAGCTTTCTTT
TRBJ2-7 . TRBV11-2 once 16 CASSSLGGLKVYEQYF TGTGCCAGCAGCTCATTGGGGGGGCTCAAGGTATACGAGCAGTACTTC
TRBJ2-1 . TRBV19 . 13 CASSPGHYNEQFF TGTGCCAGTAGTCCTGGGCACTACAATGAGCAGTTCTTC
TRBJ2-6 TRBD2 TRBV7-2 . 19 CASSLVLAGRDSGANVLTF TGTGCCAGCAGCTTAGTACTAGCGGGGAGGGACTCTGGGGCCAACGTCCTGACTTTC
TRBJ1-1 TRBD1 TRBV5-4 . 15 CASSYTGAKNTEAFF TGTGCCAGCAGCTATACAGGGGCGAAAAACACTGAAGCTTTCTTT
TRBJ2-7 . TRBV27 . 14 CASSFGRNSYEQYF TGTGCCAGCAGTTTTGGCAGAAACTCCTACGAGCAGTACTTC
TRBJ1-5 . TRBV2 . 13 CASSGTEDQPQHF TGTGCCAGCAGTGGGACAGAAGATCAGCCCCAGCATTTT